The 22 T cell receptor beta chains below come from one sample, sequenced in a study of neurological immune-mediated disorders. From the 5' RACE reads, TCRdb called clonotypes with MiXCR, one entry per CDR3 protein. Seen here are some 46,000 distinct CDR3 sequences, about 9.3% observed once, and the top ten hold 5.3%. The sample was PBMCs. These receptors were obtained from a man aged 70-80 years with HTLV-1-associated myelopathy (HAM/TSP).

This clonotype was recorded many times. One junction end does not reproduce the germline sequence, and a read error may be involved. Here the CDR3 reads CASNLIPGELFF. The CDR3 DNA reads as TGTGCCAGCAACTTAATCCCAGGGGAGCTGTTTTTT. This chain connects TRBV11-2 to TRBJ2-2; no firm D call. The CDR3 consists of 12 residues. Germline loops: CDR1 SGHAT, CDR2 FQNNGV.

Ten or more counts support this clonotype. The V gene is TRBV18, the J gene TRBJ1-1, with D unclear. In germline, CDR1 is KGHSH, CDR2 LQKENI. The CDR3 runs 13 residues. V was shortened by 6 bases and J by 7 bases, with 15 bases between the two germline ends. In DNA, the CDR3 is TGTGCCAGCTCCCCCTCGCGGCAGATTGAAGCTTTCTTT. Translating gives CASSPSRQIEAFF.

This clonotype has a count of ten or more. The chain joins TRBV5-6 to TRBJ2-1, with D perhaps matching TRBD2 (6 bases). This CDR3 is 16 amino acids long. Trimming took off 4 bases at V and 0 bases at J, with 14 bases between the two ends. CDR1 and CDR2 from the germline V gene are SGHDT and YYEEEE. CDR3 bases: TGTGCCAGCAGCCCGGCGGCGGGACTCTCCTACAATGAGCAGTTCTTC. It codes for CASSPAAGLSYNEQFF.

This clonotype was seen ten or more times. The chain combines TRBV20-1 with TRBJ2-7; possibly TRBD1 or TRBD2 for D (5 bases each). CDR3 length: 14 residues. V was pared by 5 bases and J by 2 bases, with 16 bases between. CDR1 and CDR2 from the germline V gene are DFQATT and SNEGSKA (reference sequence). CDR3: CSAERGTGTYEQYF. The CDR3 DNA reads TGCAGTGCTGAGAGGGGTACGGGAACCTACGAGCAGTACTTC.

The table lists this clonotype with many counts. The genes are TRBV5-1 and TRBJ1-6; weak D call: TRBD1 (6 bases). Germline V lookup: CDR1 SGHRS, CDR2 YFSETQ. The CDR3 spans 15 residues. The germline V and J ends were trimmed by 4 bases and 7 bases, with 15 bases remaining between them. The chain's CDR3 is CASSPNGQPNSPLHF. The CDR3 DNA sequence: TGCGCCAGCAGCCCAAACGGACAGCCAAATTCACCCCTCCACTTT.

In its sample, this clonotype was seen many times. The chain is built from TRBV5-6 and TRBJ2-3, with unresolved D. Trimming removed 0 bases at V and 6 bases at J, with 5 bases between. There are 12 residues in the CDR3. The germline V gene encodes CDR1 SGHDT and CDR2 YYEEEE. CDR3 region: CASSLGMDTQYF. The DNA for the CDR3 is TGTGCCAGCAGCTTGGGAATGGATACGCAGTATTTT.

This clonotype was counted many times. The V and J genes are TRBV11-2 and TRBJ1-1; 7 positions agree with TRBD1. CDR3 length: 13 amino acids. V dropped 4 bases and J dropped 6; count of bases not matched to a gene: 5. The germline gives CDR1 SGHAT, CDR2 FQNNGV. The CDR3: CASSWKGQPEAFF. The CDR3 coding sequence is TGTGCCAGCAGCTGGAAGGGACAGCCTGAAGCTTTCTTT.

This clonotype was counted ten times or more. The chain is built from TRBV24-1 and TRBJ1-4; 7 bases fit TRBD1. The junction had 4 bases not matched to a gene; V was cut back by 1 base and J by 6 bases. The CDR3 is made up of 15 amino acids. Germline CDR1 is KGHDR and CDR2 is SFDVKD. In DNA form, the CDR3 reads TGTGCCACCAGTGATTTCCGACAGGGAGATGAAAAACTGTTTTTT. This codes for CATSDFRQGDEKLFF.

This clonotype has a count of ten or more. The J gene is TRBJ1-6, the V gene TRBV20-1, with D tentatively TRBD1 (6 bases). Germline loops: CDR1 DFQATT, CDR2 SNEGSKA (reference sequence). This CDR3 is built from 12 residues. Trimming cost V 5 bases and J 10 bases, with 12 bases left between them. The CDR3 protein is CSARDDRSPLHF. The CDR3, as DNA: TGCAGTGCTCGCGACGACAGGTCACCCCTCCACTTT.

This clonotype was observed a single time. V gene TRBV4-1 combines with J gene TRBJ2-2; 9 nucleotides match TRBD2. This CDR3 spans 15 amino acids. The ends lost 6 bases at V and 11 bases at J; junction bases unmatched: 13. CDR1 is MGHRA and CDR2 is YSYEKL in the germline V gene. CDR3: CASSILAGTTCELFF. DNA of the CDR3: TGCGCCAGCAGTATTCTAGCGGGAACCACCTGTGAGCTGTTTTTT.

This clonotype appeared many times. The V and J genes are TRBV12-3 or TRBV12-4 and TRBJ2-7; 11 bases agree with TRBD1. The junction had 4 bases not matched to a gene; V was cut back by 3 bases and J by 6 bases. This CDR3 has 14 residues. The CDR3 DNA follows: TGTGCCAGCAGTTTGAGGGACAGGGGGGGCGAGCAGTACTTC. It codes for CASSLRDRGGEQYF.

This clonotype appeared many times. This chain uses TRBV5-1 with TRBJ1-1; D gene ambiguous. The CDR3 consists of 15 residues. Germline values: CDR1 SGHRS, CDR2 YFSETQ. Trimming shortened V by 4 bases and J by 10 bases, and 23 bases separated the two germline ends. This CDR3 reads CASSPQDGTLIGAFF. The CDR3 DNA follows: TGCGCCAGCAGCCCGCAGGACGGCACCCTAATCGGAGCTTTCTTT.

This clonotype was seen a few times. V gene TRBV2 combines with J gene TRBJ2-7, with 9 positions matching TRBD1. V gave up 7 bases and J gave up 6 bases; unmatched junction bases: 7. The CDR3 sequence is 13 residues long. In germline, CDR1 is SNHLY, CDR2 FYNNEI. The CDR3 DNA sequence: TGTGCCAGCACCGGGACAGGGTTTGGCGAGCAGTACTTC. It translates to CASTGTGFGEQYF.

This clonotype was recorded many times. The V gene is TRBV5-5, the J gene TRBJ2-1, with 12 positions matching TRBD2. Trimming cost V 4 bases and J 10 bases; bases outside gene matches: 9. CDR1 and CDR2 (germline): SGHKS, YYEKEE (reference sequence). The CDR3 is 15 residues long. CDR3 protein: CASSLRLAGVVEQFF. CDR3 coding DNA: TGTGCCAGCAGCCTCAGACTAGCGGGAGTAGTAGAGCAGTTCTTC.

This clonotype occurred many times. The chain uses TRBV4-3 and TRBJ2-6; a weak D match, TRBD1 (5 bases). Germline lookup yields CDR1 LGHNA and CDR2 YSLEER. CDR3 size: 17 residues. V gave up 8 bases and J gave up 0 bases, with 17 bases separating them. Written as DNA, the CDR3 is TGCGCCAGCGCCCAAGGGGCCCCTCTCTCTGGGGCCAACGTCCTGACTTTC. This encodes CASAQGAPLSGANVLTF.

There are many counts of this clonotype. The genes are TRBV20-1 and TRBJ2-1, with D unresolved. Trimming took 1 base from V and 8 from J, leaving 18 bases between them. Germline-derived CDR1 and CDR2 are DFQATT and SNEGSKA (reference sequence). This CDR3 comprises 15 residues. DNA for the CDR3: TGCAGTGCTAGAGGACCCCCCGGACGGCTTGATGAGCAGTTCTTC. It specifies CSARGPPGRLDEQFF.

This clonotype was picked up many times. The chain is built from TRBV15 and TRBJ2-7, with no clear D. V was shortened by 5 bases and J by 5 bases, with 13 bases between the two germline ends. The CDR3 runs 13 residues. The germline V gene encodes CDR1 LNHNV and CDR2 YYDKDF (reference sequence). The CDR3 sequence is CATSSRHPNEQYF. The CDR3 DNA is TGTGCCACCAGCTCCCGACACCCTAACGAGCAGTACTTC.

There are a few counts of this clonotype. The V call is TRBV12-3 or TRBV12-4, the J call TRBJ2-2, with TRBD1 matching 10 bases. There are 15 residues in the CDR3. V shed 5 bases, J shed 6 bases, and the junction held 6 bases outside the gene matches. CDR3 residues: CASSTGQGSSGELFF. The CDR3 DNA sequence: TGTGCCAGCAGTACGGGACAGGGGAGTTCCGGGGAGCTGTTTTTT.

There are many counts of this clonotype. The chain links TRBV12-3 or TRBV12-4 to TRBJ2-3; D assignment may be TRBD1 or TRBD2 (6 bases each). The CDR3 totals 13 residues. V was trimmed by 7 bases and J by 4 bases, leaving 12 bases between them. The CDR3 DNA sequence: TGTGCCAGCAAGTGGGGGGCCGCAGATACGCAGTATTTT. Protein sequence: CASKWGAADTQYF.

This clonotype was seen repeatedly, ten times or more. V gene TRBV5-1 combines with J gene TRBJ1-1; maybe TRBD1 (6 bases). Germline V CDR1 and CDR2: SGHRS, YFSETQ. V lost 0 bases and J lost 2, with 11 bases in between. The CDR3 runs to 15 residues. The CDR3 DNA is TGCGCCAGCAGCTTGGGTCCGGGGGCCAACACTGAAGCTTTCTTT. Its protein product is CASSLGPGANTEAFF.

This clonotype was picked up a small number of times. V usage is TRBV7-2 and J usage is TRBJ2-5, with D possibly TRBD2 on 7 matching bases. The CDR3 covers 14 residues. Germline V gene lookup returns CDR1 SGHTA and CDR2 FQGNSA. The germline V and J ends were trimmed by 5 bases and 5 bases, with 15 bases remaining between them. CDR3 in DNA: TGTGCCAGCAGCCCGACGGGGGGCAGTGAGACCCAGTACTTC. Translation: CASSPTGGSETQYF.

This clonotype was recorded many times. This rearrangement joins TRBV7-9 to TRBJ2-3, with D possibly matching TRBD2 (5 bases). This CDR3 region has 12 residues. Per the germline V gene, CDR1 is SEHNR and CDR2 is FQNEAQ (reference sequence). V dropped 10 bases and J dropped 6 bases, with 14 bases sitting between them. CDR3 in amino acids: CAIRGQGDTQYF. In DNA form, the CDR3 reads TGTGCCATCCGAGGGCAAGGTGATACGCAGTATTTT.